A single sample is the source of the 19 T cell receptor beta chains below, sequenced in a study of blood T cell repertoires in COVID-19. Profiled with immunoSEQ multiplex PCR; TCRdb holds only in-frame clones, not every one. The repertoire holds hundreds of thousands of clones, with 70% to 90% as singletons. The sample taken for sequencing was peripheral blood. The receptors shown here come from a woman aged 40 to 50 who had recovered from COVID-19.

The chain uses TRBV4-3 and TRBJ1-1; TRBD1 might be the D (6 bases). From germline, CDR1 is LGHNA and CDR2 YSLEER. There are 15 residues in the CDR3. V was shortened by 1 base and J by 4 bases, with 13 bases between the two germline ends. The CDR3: CASSQGGRGITEAFF. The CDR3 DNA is TGCGCCAGCAGCCAAGGGGGGCGGGGGATCACTGAAGCTTTCTTT.

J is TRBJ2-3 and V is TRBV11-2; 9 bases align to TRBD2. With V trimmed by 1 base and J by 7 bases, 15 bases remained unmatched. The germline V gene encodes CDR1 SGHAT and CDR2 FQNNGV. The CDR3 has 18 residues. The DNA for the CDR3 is TGTGCCAGCAGCTTAGCGATGGGGAGCGGGGGGTCCATAAATACGCAGTATTTT. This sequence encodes CASSLAMGSGGSINTQYF.

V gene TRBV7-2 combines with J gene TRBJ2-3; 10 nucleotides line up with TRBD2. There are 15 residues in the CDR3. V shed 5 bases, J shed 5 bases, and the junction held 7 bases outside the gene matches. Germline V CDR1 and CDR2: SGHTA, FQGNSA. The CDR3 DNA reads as TGTGCCAGCAGCCCAAGCGGGAGGGGATTAGATACGCAGTATTTT. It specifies CASSPSGRGLDTQYF.

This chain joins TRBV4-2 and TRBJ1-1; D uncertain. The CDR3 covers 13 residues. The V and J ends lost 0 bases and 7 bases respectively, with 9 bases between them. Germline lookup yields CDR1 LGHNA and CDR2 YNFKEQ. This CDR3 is CASSQDKRNEAFF. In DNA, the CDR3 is TGTGCCAGCAGCCAAGACAAGAGAAATGAAGCTTTCTTT.

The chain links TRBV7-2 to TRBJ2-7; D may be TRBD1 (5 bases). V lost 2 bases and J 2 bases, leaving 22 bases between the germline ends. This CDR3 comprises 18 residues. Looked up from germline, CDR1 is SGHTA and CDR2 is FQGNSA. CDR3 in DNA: TGTGCCAGCAGCTTATTTGACTTATTCAGGGCGGCCCCCTACGAGCAGTACTTC. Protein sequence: CASSLFDLFRAAPYEQYF.

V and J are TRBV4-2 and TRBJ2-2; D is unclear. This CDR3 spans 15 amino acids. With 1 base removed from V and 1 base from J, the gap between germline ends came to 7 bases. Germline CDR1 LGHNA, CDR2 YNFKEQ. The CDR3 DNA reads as TGTGCCAGCAGCCAAGGGTTCGGGAACACCGGGGAGCTGTTTTTT. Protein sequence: CASSQGFGNTGELFF.

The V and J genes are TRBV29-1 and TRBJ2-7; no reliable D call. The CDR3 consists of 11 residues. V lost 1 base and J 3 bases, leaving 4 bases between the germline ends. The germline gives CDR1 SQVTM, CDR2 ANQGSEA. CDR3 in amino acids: CSVEANYEQYF. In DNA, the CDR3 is TGCAGCGTTGAAGCTAACTACGAGCAGTACTTC.

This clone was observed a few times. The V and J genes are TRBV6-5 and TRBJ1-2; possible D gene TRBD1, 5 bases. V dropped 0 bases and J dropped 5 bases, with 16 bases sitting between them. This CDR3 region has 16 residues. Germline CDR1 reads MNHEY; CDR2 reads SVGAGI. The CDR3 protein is CASSYSSGAEGYGYTF. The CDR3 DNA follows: TGTGCCAGCAGTTACTCGAGTGGGGCGGAGGGTTATGGCTACACCTTC.

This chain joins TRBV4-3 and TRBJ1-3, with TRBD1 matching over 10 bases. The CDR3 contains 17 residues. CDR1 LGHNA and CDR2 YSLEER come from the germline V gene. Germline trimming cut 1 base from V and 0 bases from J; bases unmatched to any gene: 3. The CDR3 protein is CASSQGQGAFSGNTIYF. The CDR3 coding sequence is TGCGCCAGCAGCCAAGGACAGGGGGCATTCTCTGGAAACACCATATATTTT.

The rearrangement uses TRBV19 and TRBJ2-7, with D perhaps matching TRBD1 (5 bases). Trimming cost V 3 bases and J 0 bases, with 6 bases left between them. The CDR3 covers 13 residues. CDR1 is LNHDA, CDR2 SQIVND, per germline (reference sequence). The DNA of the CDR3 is TGTGCCAGTAGTATCGACAGCTCCTACGAGCAGTACTTC. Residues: CASSIDSSYEQYF.

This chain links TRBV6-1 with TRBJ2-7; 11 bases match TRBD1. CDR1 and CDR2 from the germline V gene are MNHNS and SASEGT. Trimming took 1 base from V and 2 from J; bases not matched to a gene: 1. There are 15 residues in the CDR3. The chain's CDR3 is CASSEVGQGAYEQYF. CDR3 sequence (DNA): TGTGCCAGCAGTGAAGTGGGACAGGGGGCCTACGAGCAGTACTTC.

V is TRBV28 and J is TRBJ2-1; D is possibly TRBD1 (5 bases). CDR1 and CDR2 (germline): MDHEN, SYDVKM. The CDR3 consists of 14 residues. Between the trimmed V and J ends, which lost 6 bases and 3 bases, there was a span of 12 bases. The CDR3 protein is CASRPQGYYNEQFF. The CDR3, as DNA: TGTGCCAGCAGACCCCAGGGTTACTACAATGAGCAGTTCTTC.

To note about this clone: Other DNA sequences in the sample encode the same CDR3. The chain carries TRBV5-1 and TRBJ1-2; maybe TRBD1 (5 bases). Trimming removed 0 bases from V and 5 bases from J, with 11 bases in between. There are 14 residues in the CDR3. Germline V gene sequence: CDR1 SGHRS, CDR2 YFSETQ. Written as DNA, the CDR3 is TGCGCCAGCAGCTTGGAGGGGCAGGCATATGGCTACACCTTC. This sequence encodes CASSLEGQAYGYTF.

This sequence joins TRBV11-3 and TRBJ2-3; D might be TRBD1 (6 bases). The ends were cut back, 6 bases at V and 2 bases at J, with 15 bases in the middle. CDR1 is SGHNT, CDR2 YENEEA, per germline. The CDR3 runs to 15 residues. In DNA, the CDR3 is TGTGCCAGCAGGAGGGGCCCAGGGGTCACAGATACGCAGTATTTT. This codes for CASRRGPGVTDTQYF.

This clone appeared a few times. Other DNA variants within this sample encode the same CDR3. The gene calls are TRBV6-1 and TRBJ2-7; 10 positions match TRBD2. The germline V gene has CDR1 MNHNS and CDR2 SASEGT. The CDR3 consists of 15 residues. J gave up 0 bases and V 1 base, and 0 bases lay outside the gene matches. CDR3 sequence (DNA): TGTGCCAGCAGTGAAGGACTAGCGGGCTCCTACGAGCAGTACTTC. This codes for CASSEGLAGSYEQYF.

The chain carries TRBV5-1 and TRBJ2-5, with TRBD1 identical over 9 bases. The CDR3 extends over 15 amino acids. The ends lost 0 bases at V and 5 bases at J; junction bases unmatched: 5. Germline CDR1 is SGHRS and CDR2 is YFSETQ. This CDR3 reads CASSLGGTGPETQYF. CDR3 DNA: TGCGCCAGCAGCTTGGGGGGGACAGGGCCGGAGACCCAGTACTTC.

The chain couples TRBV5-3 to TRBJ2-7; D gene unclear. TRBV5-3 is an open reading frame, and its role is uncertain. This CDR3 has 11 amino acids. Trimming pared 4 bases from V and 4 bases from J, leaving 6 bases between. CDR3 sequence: CARSVTYEQYF. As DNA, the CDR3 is TGTGCCAGAAGCGTCACATACGAGCAGTACTTC.

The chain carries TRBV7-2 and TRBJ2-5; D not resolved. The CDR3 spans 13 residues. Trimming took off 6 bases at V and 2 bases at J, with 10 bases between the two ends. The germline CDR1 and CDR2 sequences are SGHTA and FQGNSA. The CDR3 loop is CASRRGPQETQYF. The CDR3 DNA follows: TGTGCCAGCAGACGTGGGCCGCAAGAGACCCAGTACTTC. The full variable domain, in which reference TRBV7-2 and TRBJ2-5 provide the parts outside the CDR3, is GAGVSQSPSNKVTEKGKDVELRCDPISGHTALYWYRQSLGQGLEFLIYFQGNSAPDKSGLPSDRFSAERTGGSVSTLTIQRTQQEDSAVYLCASRRGPQETQYFGPGTRLLVL.

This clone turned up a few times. The CDR3 DNA follows: TGTGCCAGCAGCTTAGATGCGGGAGTCGGCAATGAGCAGTTCTTC. It specifies CASSLDAGVGNEQFF. V gene TRBV11-1 combines with J gene TRBJ2-1, with 7 bases identical to TRBD2. The ends lost 1 base at V and 6 bases at J; junction bases unmatched: 6. Germline V gene data show CDR1 as SGHAT and CDR2 as FQDESV (reference sequence). The CDR3 spans 15 residues.